The 18 T cell receptor beta chains in this list originate from one sample, sequenced in a study of identical twins listed by TCRdb under 2016. Libraries came from 5' RACE. The reads were generated on an Illumina HiSeq 2000. TCRdb applied fastp at Q25 and MiXCR to the public reads, then kept only in-frame beta chains. CDR3 protein sequences are deduplicated, and each keeps its most common genes and DNA. Recorded for this sample are hundreds of thousands of distinct CDR3 sequences; 15% to 20% of them occurred a single time. Around 13% of the sample lies in the top ten. This sample also appeared in a second study, on T cells expressing NK-cell markers.

The specimen was PBMCs. These receptors originate from a woman in her late teens or twenties in good health.

This chain links TRBV18 with TRBJ2-7, with D unclear. Germline assignment: CDR1 KGHSH and CDR2 LQKENI. The CDR3 length is 16 residues. Trimming shortened V by 3 bases and J by 2 bases, and 17 bases separated the two germline ends. CDR3 amino acids: CASSPNRQLSTYEQYF. The CDR3 nucleotides are TGTGCCAGCTCACCTAATCGGCAGCTCTCGACCTACGAGCAGTACTTC. Full variable domain (rest looked up from reference TRBV18 and TRBJ2-7): NAGVMQNPRHLVRRRGQEARLRCSPMKGHSHVYWYRQLPEEGLKFMVYLQKENIIDESGMPKERFSAEFPKEGPSILRIQQVVRGDSAAYFCASSPNRQLSTYEQYFGPGTRLTVT.

The chain joins TRBV10-3 to TRBJ1-2; D not certain. The V and J ends lost 8 bases and 5 bases respectively, with 15 bases between them. Germline V gene sequence: CDR1 ENHRY, CDR2 SYGVKD. CDR3 length: 13 residues. CDR3 loop: CAISEDGSYGYTF. DNA for the CDR3: TGTGCCATCTCCGAGGACGGATCGTATGGCTACACCTTC.

This clonotype was picked up a small number of times. The chain carries TRBV25-1 and TRBJ2-7; D possibly corresponds to TRBD1 (5 bases). V shed 3 bases and J shed 7 bases, with 13 bases lying between them. Germline V gene data show CDR1 as MGHDK and CDR2 as SYGVNS. The CDR3 loop spans 13 amino acids. CDR3 nucleotides: TGTGCCAGCAGTGATCGCAGGGTCGGGGAGCAGTACTTC. Residues: CASSDRRVGEQYF.

This clonotype has just a few counts. The gene calls are TRBV20-1 and TRBJ1-1; TRBD1 might be the D (6 bases). V lost 0 bases and J lost 1, with 6 bases in between. This CDR3 is built from 13 residues. CDR1 and CDR2 from the germline V gene are DFQATT and SNEGSKA (reference sequence). The CDR3 DNA reads as TGCAGTGCTAGAGAAGGGGGGAACACTGAAGCTTTCTTT. Its translation is CSAREGGNTEAFF.

The chain has TRBV7-9 and TRBJ2-7, with D possibly TRBD1 on 6 matching bases. V dropped 1 base and J dropped 6 bases, with 10 bases sitting between them. Germline-derived CDR1 and CDR2 are SEHNR and FQNEAQ (reference sequence). The CDR3 consists of 13 residues. CDR3 sequence (DNA): TGTGCCAGCAGCTTAGAGGGACAAGGCGAGCAGTACTTC. Its translation: CASSLEGQGEQYF.

The gene calls are TRBV6-2 or TRBV6-3 and TRBJ2-7; D remains ambiguous. Per germline, CDR1 MNHEY and CDR2 SVGEGT. V was pared by 6 bases and J by 12 bases, with 15 bases between. CDR3 size: 11 residues. CDR3 region: CASRTHSIWYF. Written as DNA, the CDR3 is TGTGCCAGCAGAACCCACTCGATTTGGTACTTC.

This clonotype was found a few times. Written as DNA, the CDR3 is TGTGCCAGCAGCTTGTACCCTCGTACGAGGGACAGGCTTCGGACTGAAGCTTTCTTT. This translates into CASSLYPRTRDRLRTEAFF. V gene TRBV5-4 combines with J gene TRBJ1-1; TRBD1 aligns across 8 bases. The V and J ends lost 1 base and 5 bases, in that order; junction bases with no gene match: 19. The CDR3 loop spans 19 amino acids. Germline V gene sequence: CDR1 SGHNT, CDR2 YYREEE (reference sequence).

The genes are TRBV7-9 and TRBJ1-1; D might be TRBD1 (5 bases). The CDR3 has 14 residues. Trimming removed 5 bases at V and 5 bases at J, with 15 bases between. CDR1 is SEHNR and CDR2 is FQNEAQ in the germline V gene (reference sequence). In nucleotides, the CDR3 is TGTGCCAGCAGCGTGCGCGCAGGGAGAACTGAAGCTTTCTTT. Protein product: CASSVRAGRTEAFF. The variable domain in full, with the rest retrieved from reference TRBV7-9 and TRBJ1-1, is DTGVSQNPRHKITKRGQNVTFRCDPISEHNRLYWYRQTLGQGPEFLTYFQNEAQLEKSRLLSDRFSAERPKGSFSTLEIQRTEQGDSAMYLCASSVRAGRTEAFFGQGTRLTVV.

The rearrangement joins TRBV5-6 to TRBJ1-4; D perhaps matches TRBD1 (5 bases). In germline, CDR1 is SGHDT, CDR2 YYEEEE. The CDR3 consists of 12 residues. The V end lost 4 bases, the J end lost 7 bases, and 8 bases lay between the germline ends. Here the CDR3 reads CASSRGSEKLFF. In nucleotides, the CDR3 is TGTGCCAGCAGCAGGGGCAGTGAAAAACTGTTTTTT.

The J gene is TRBJ2-3, the V gene TRBV20-1, with TRBD2 identical over 8 bases. CDR1 and CDR2 (germline): DFQATT, SNEGSKA (reference sequence). The CDR3 totals 14 residues. Losses at the gene ends were 6 bases for V and 0 bases for J; bases not matched to a gene: 5. The CDR3 DNA sequence: TGCAGTGCCGAGAGCGGGAGCAGCACAGATACGCAGTATTTT. This codes for CSAESGSSTDTQYF.

This clonotype was seen only a few times. The chain uses TRBV20-1 and TRBJ2-4, with D unresolved. V was pared by 0 bases and J by 0 bases, with 6 bases between. Germline CDR1 DFQATT, CDR2 SNEGSKA (reference sequence). CDR3 length equals 14 residues. The CDR3 nucleotides are TGCAGTGCTAGAGACCCCTTAGCCAAAAACATTCAGTACTTC. It is translated as CSARDPLAKNIQYF.

The genes are TRBV29-1 and TRBJ2-3, with unresolved D. Looked up from germline, CDR1 is SQVTM and CDR2 is ANQGSEA. This CDR3 has 13 residues. Trimming stripped 1 base from V and 2 bases from J, with 7 bases between. CDR3 region: CSVEVGPTDTQYF. CDR3 coding DNA: TGCAGCGTTGAAGTGGGCCCCACAGATACGCAGTATTTT.

The chain has TRBV6-2 or TRBV6-3 and TRBJ2-2; D might be TRBD2 (7 bases). Germline V gene data show CDR1 as MNHEY and CDR2 as SVGEGT. The CDR3 extends over 15 amino acids. The germline V and J ends were trimmed by 7 bases and 4 bases, with 16 bases remaining between them. DNA of the CDR3: TGTGCCAGCACCCCCCTGGGGGGGGCCACCGGGGAGCTGTTTTTT. As protein: CASTPLGGATGELFF.

The chain joins TRBV30 to TRBJ2-1; D perhaps matches TRBD2 (6 bases). The CDR3 runs 11 residues. Germline CDR1 is GTSNPN and CDR2 is SVGIG (reference sequence). V shed 2 bases and J shed 14 bases, with 13 bases lying between them. The CDR3, as DNA: TGTGCCTGGAGTCGGGTCGGGAGAAAGTTCTTC. Protein product: CAWSRVGRKFF.

This clonotype was picked up a small number of times. The chain employs TRBV7-6 and TRBJ2-3; 8 positions agree with TRBD2. The ends lost 5 bases at V and 1 base at J; junction bases unmatched: 5. The CDR3 has 15 residues. Per the germline V gene, CDR1 is SGHVS and CDR2 is FNYEAQ. The CDR3 loop is CASSQKAGGTDTQYF. The CDR3 DNA sequence: TGTGCCAGCAGCCAAAAAGCGGGAGGCACAGATACGCAGTATTTT.

This clonotype was seen only a few times. The rearrangement links TRBV4-3 to TRBJ2-1, with D perhaps given as TRBD1 or TRBD2 (6 bases each). The CDR3 is 19 amino acids. Trimming took off 3 bases at V and 9 bases at J, with 30 bases between the two ends. Germline CDR1 LGHNA, CDR2 YSLEER. In DNA, the CDR3 is TGCGCCAGCAGCCAGAGCGGGCAGGGGAGAGGAGGGACCTCGGGTGAGCAGTTCTTC. Amino acid sequence: CASSQSGQGRGGTSGEQFF.

This clonotype came up many times. V usage is TRBV6-5 and J usage is TRBJ1-2; D not resolved. CDR1 MNHEY and CDR2 SVGAGI come from the germline V gene. CDR3 length: 11 amino acids. V was pared by 1 base and J by 7 bases, with 4 bases between. CDR3: CASSYLGGYTF. The DNA for the CDR3 is TGTGCCAGCAGTTACTTGGGTGGCTACACCTTC.

The V and J genes are TRBV7-8 and TRBJ1-2, with D perhaps matching TRBD1 (5 bases). Looked up from germline, CDR1 is SGHVS and CDR2 is FQNEAQ. The CDR3 consists of 13 residues. The V end was cut by 0 bases, the J end by 6 bases, with 8 bases between. The CDR3 is CASSLALGDGYTF. The CDR3 DNA is TGTGCCAGCAGCTTAGCGCTGGGGGATGGCTACACCTTC.